This is a list of T cell receptor beta chains from one sample in a study of T cell responses to AZD1222 COVID-19 vaccine. Sequencing was performed with immunoSEQ multiplex PCR; in TCRdb, only in-frame clones are kept and a portion is missing. The repertoire includes 140,000 to 150,000 clones, around nine tenths of them detected once, and roughly 1.8% sits in the top ten. This material consisted of peripheral blood, taken on day 0 of AZD1222 vaccination. The origin of the receptors is an adult in good health. The CDR3 runs from the conserved cysteine through the conserved F or W. A D gene is named only where the DNA matches it firmly. Clone size is not always given. Where it is, it says once, few, many or a class for expanded clones.

>TRBD1|TRBJ1-4|once|TRBV9
TGTGCCAGCAGCCCCACAGGGGAGGATGAAAAACTGTTTTTT
CASSPTGEDEKLFF
>-|TRBJ2-3|-|TRBV10-3
TGTGCCATCAGCCCCTCCCTCGGCACAGATACGCAGTATTTT
CAISPSLGTDTQYF
>-|TRBJ2-3|-|TRBV2
TGTGCCAGCAGTCCCCCGTTCACAGATACGCAGTATTTT
CASSPPFTDTQYF
>TRBD1|TRBJ1-2|-|TRBV5-4
TGTGCCAGCAGCTTGGGAGGCGGAGGGACAGGGGGCTACTATGGCTACACCTTC
CASSLGGGGTGGYYGYTF
>TRBD2|TRBJ2-3|-|TRBV28
TGTGCCAGCATTCATCAGGGCCGGGGGGTCACAGATACGCAGTATTTT
CASIHQGRGVTDTQYF
>TRBD1|TRBJ1-1|-|TRBV3-1/TRBV3-2
TGTGCCAGCAGCCAACGCCGGGACAGAACTCCGAACACTGAAGCTTTCTTT
CASSQRRDRTPNTEAFF
>-|TRBJ1-3|-|TRBV10-3
TGTCCCGAGAAGGGGGATGGAAACACCATATATTTT
CPEKGDGNTIYF
>-|TRBJ1-5|-|TRBV16
TGTGCCAGCAGCCAAGTAGTTCAGCCCCAGCATTTT
CASSQVVQPQHF
>-|TRBJ2-2|-|TRBV2
TGTGCCAGCAGTGAGACTAGGAACACCGGGGAGCTGTTTTTT
CASSETRNTGELFF
>-|TRBJ2-5|-|TRBV27
TGTGCCAGCAGCCGTTTGGGACTGCGGGATCGGGAGACCCAGTACTTC
CASSRLGLRDRETQYF
>-|TRBJ2-1|-|TRBV2
TGTGCCAGCAGATCGGGACTTATGCTCAATGAGCAGTTCTTC
CASRSGLMLNEQFF
>-|TRBJ2-2|few|TRBV5-1
TGCGCCAGCAGCTTGGCTGGACTAATCACCGGGGAGCTGTTTTTT
CASSLAGLITGELFF
>-|TRBJ2-2|-|TRBV11-2
TGTGCCAGCAGCATTACAACGAACACCGGGGAGCTGTTTTTT
CASSITTNTGELFF
>-|TRBJ2-3|-|TRBV29-1
TGCAGCGTTGACCGCCATCAAGATACGCAGTATTTT
CSVDRHQDTQYF
>TRBD1|TRBJ1-1|-|TRBV6-5
TGTGCCAGCAGTTTACGGACAGGGAGATACGAAGAGGGTTTCTTT
CASSLRTGRYEEGFF
>-|TRBJ1-1|-|TRBV2
TGTGCCAGCAGTGTGGGGGGCGCGACTGCTTTCTTT
CASSVGGATAFF
>-|TRBJ1-4|-|TRBV28
TGTGCCAGCAGTCCATCCATTATAACTAATGAAAAACTGTTTTTT
CASSPSIITNEKLFF
>-|TRBJ2-5|-|TRBV5-1
TGCGCCAGCAGCCGTTATCCGGGACCCGGAGAGACCCAGTACTTC
CASSRYPGPGETQYF
>-|TRBJ1-4|-|TRBV6-1
TGTGCCAGCAGTGACCCCCCCAGTTATAATGAAAAACTGTTTTTT
CASSDPPSYNEKLFF
>-|TRBJ1-1|once|TRBV27
TGTGCCAGCAGTTTTTTCCCTTTCCGGGCGGCGGGAACTGAAGCTTTCTTT
CASSFFPFRAAGTEAFF
>-|TRBJ1-1|-|TRBV5-1
TGCGCCAGCAGCTTGCTGGGGGGGAACACTGAAGCTTTCTTT
CASSLLGGNTEAFF
>TRBD1|TRBJ2-7|-|TRBV5-6
TGTGCCAGCAGCACCTCCCGGACAGGGCCACCCTTGAAGCAGTACTTC
CASSTSRTGPPLKQYF
>TRBD1|TRBJ2-2|-|TRBV4-1
TGCGCCAGCAGCCGAAACCCGGGACAGGGATCTTCCGGGGAGCTGTTTTTT
CASSRNPGQGSSGELFF
>-|TRBJ1-1|-|TRBV12-3/TRBV12-4
TGTGCCAGCAGTCCCCGGAGGGGGGGCGAAGCTTTCTTT
CASSPRRGGEAFF
>-|TRBJ1-1|-|TRBV27
TGTGCCAGCAGTTACCGGGGGGCTGGAATGAACACTGAAGCTTTCTTT
CASSYRGAGMNTEAFF
>-|TRBJ2-7|-|TRBV27
TGTGCCAGCAGTTGGAACCCAGGGAGTTCCGAGCAGTACTTC
CASSWNPGSSEQYF
>-|TRBJ1-6|few|TRBV5-6
TGTGCCAGCAGCCGCCATGGGGGACGTAATTCACCCCTCCACTTT
CASSRHGGRNSPLHF